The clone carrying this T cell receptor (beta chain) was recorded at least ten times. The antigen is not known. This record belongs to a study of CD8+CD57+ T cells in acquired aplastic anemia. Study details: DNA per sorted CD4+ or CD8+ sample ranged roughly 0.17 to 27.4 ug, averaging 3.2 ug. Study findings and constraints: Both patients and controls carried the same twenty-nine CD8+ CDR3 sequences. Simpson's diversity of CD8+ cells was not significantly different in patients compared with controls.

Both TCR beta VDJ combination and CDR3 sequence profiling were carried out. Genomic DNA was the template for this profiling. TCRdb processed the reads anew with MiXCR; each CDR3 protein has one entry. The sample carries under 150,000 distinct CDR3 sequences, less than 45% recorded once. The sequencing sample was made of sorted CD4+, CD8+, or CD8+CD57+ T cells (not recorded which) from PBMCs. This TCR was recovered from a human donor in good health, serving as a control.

CDR3 amino acids: CASSRGQRQAEAFF. The CDR3 coding sequence is TGTGCCAGTAGCAGGGGACAGAGGCAAGCTGAAGCTTTCTTT. This sequence joins TRBV19 and TRBJ1-1, with 7 bases that match TRBD1. This CDR3 is 14 amino acids long. Germline V gene data show CDR1 as LNHDA and CDR2 as SQIVND (reference sequence). V was clipped by 6 bases and J by 6 bases; unmatched bases: 10.